This T cell receptor (beta chain) was obtained from a study of T cells expressing NK-cell markers. Study-wide background: Among eight sequenced donors, seven carried HCMV seropositivity while one was seronegative.

Germline V CDR1 and CDR2: DFQATT, SNEGSKA (reference sequence). The CDR3 spans 16 residues. Each CDR3 protein gets one entry in TCRdb, which reprocessed the 5' RACE reads and gives no DNA. The sample totals about 430,000 distinct CDR3 sequences. Sequencing was carried out using blood T cells: a sorted CD56 or NKG2C T cell subset, CD4+ or CD8+ T cells, or bulk PBMC T cells (not recorded which). The receptor was isolated from a woman between 45 and 60 years old in good health. The chain uses TRBV20-1 and TRBJ1-5; TCRdb gives TRBD1 as the D gene, but with no DNA this cannot be confirmed. This chain's CDR3 is CSARDPNGWGFEPQHF.